This entry concerns a single TCR beta chain. Which antigen it targets is not known. Base qualities are not provided; no much larger clone lies one nucleotide away. The data originate from a study of CD8 T cells in ankylosing spondylitis (dated by TCRdb to about 2017). Regarding the study in general: T cell receptor beta repertoires were profiled in healthy donors and ankylosing spondylitis patients so that disease-linked TCR variants could be found. The full study cohort was made up of roughly 25 ankylosing spondylitis patients and 95 to 130 healthy donors. Peripheral blood was sampled, and synovial fluid was additionally collected from ankylosing spondylitis patients. What the study reported, not specific to this receptor: Significant enrichment of the disease-linked clones was reported in matched synovial fluid samples from ankylosing spondylitis patients. Some motif variants had previously been reported in the synovial fluid and blood of reactive arthritis patients, which suggests shared mechanisms of disease initiation. A CD8+ phenotype was shown by the disease-linked clones, which were found at relatively low frequencies in peripheral blood. Blood from ankylosing spondylitis patients appeared to be characterized by a TCR beta motif composed of eight or nine highly homologous amino acid variants.

Sequenced on an Illumina HiSeq 2500. Quantitative 5'-RACE with molecular barcodes was used to prepare TCR beta libraries. The authors' pipeline ran thus. Disease-linked TCR variants were identified with a new computational method built on a probabilistic model of VDJ rearrangement. In TCRdb, the public reads were trimmed at Q25 with fastp and aligned with MiXCR, with productive beta chains retained. CDR3 protein sequences are deduplicated, and each keeps its most common genes and DNA. The authors' filters were not applied to this entry. Here the sample has 650,000 to 800,000 distinct CDR3 sequences; around 20% occur a single time. 19% of the sample goes to the ten largest clones. Specimen: blood, either unsorted or a sorted T cell fraction (not recorded which). The origin of this receptor is a male donor with ankylosing spondylitis.

DNA sequence: TGCGCCAGCAGCCAATTTAGGGCTCGGGGGCTCTCCGGGGAGCTGTTTTTT. It encodes CASSQFRARGLSGELFF. The chain links TRBV4-1 with TRBJ2-2, with the D assignment possibly TRBD1 or TRBD2, given 6 matching bases for each. In the germline V gene, CDR1 corresponds to MGHRA and CDR2 to YSYEKL. V drops 2 bases and J drops 6 bases, leaving 19 bases in between. The CDR3 goes from the cysteine to the phenylalanine over 17 residues. Only the CDR3 region is kept as DNA, spanning 51 bases read in frame from base 1.